This T cell receptor beta chain was found in a study of PD-1 blockade in classical Hodgkin lymphoma. Time point defined: newly diagnosed, previously untreated cHL patient sample. CD4+ T cells were purified from thawed PBMCs by negative selection. TCRdb keeps only in-frame clones here, not all; method: immunoSEQ multiplex PCR. The repertoire holds fewer than 35,000 clones, with 88% as singletons. The sequence was obtained from a human donor with classical Hodgkin lymphoma. Sequenced input: CD4+ T cells from blood.

The CDR3 sequence: CASSLMPSNEQYV. In DNA form, the CDR3 reads TGTGCCAGCAGCTTGATGCCTAGCAACGAGCAGTACGTC. The genes are TRBV5-4 and TRBJ2-7; D possibly corresponds to TRBD2 (5 bases). The V gene lost 1 base and the J gene lost 5 bases, with 10 bases spanning the gap. CDR1 and CDR2 (germline): SGHNT, YYREEE (reference sequence). The CDR3 has 13 residues.